This T cell receptor (beta chain) originates from a study of regulatory T cells in long-lasting Graves disease. Overall study context: With positive TSH receptor antibodies and over 5 years of antithyroid drugs, Graves' disease was considered persistent.

Whole-study results and caveats: With approximately 3,000 shared public clonotypes, persistent patients exceeded new patients, who shared over 850. With persistent disease, TRBV28, TRBJ1-2 and TRBJ2-5 were the favored segments.

Arm-PCR of CDR3 regions and iRepertoire HTBI primers were the basis on which TCR beta libraries were built. Original data processing: The identification of 60 or so TRBV and roughly 14 TRBJ segments was made across samples. TCRdb re-derived calls from the multiplex PCR reads in MiXCR, one entry per CDR3 protein. TCRdb, rather than the study authors, made the V and J calls. Found here are hundreds of thousands of distinct CDR3 sequences, roughly 21% of them singletons; the top ten hold about 29%. Regarding this clonotype: Its cognate antigen is unknown.

V was clipped by 0 bases and J by 1 base, with 15 bases between them. CDR1 and CDR2 (germline): MNHEY, SVGAGI. This CDR3 has 17 amino acids. Indicated time point: persistent/refractory GD, antithyroid drugs over 5 years with positive TRAb. PBMC-extracted RNA yielded the TCR library. The source of this sequence is a female donor with Graves disease. The sequences come from peripheral blood mononuclear cells (PBMCs), collected when the disease was refractory, from a patient treated with antithyroid drugs. The rearrangement uses TRBV6-5 and TRBJ1-1; D might be TRBD1 (6 bases). CDR3 DNA sequence: TGTGCCAGCAGTTACTCCACTAACAGGGCCTCGAACACTGAAGCTTTCTTT. This encodes CASSYSTNRASNTEAFF.